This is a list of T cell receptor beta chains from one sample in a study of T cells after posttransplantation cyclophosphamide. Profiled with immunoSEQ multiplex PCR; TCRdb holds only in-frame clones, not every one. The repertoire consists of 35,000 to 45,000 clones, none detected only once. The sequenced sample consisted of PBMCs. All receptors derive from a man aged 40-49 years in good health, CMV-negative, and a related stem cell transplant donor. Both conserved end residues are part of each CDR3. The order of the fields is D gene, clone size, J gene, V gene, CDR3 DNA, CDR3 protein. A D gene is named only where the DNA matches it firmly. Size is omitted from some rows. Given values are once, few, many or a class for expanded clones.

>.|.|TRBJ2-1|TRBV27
TGTGCCAGCAGTTTAACGGGGGGCCGAGCCGATGAGCAGTTCTTC
CASSLTGGRADEQFF
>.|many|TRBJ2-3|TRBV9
TGTGCCAGCAGCTTTAGAGGGGGTAACACAGATACGCAGTATTTT
CASSFRGGNTDTQYF
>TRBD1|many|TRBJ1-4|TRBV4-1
TGCGCCAGCAGCCAAGCGCAGGGGGTTAGAGAAAAACTGTTTTTT
CASSQAQGVREKLFF
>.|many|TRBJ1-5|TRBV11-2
TGTGCCAGCAGCTTTTTTTCGGGTCAGCCCCAGCATTTT
CASSFFSGQPQHF
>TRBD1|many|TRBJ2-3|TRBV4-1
TGCGCCAGCAGAGGGACAGGGGTCTCCACAGATACGCAGTATTTT
CASRGTGVSTDTQYF
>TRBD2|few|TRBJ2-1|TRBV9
TGTGCCAGCAGCGTAGGCGGGGGGTGGGGGAATGAGCAGTTCTTC
CASSVGGGWGNEQFF
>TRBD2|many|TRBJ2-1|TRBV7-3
TGTGCCAGCAGCTTAACCGTTAGCGGGGGGACGTACAATGAGCAGTTCTTC
CASSLTVSGGTYNEQFF
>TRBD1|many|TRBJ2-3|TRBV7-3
TGTGCCAGCAGCTTAAGAGGGGGCACGACAGATACGCAGTATTTT
CASSLRGGTTDTQYF
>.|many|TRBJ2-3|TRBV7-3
TGTGCCAGCAGCAAACTGGGCCCACAGGATACGCAGTATTTT
CASSKLGPQDTQYF
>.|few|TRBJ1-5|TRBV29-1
TGCAGCGTTGAGGAGGTAGAGAATCAGCCCCAGCATTTT
CSVEEVENQPQHF
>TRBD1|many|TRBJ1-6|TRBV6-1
TGTGCCACTAAGGGACAGATTAATTCACCCCTCCACTTT
CATKGQINSPLHF
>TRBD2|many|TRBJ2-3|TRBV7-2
TGTGCCAGCAGCTTAGCGGGACTAGTTCACACAGATACGCAGTATTTT
CASSLAGLVHTDTQYF
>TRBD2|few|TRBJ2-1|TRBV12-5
TGTGCTAGTGATAAGGGAGGCGGGAGTACTGAGCAGTTCTTC
CASDKGGGSTEQFF
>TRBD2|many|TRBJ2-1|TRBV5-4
TGTGCCAGCAGCTTAAAAAATAAGGGACTAGCGGGAGCTGAGCAGTTCTTC
CASSLKNKGLAGAEQFF
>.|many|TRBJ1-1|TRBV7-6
TGTGCCAGCAGCTTAGCGTTAGGCAGGGTGACTGAAGCTTTCTTT
CASSLALGRVTEAFF
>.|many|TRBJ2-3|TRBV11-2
TGTGCCAGCAGCCTTTTTTCCTCTAGCACAGATACGCAGTATTTT
CASSLFSSSTDTQYF
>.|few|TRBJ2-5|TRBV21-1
TGTGCCAGCAGCCCGGGACTCACCGTAATCGAGACCCAGTACTTC
CASSPGLTVIETQYF
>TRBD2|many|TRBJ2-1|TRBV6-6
TGTGCCAGCAGTTACATAGCGGGAGCCAGCAATGAGCAGTTCTTC
CASSYIAGASNEQFF
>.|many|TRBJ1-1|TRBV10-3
TGTGCCATCAGGGGAGGTATGAACACTGAAGCTTTCTTT
CAIRGGMNTEAFF
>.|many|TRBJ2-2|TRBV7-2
TGTGCCAGCAGTTACGGGGGAGGAGGCACCGGGGAGCTGTTTTTT
CASSYGGGGTGELFF
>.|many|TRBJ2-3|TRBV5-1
TGCGCCAGCGACGCTGGACAGAACACAGATACGCAGTATTTT
CASDAGQNTDTQYF
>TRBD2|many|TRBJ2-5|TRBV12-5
TGTGCTAGTGGTTTGGTATCCGACGGGACTAGCGGATACCAAGAGACCCAGTACTTC
CASGLVSDGTSGYQETQYF
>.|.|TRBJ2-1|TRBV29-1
TGCAGCGCGGAGGGGGGGGTTTCCAATGAGCAGTTCTTC
CSAEGGVSNEQFF
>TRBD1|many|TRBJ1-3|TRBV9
TGTGCCAGCAGGAGAGGGACAGCTGGAAACACCATATATTTT
CASRRGTAGNTIYF
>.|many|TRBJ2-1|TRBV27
TGTGCCAGCAGTCAGGTAAACTACAATGAGCAGTTCTTC
CASSQVNYNEQFF
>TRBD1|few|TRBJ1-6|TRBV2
TGTGCCGGCTTACAGGGGCCTAATTCACCCCTCCACTTT
CAGLQGPNSPLHF
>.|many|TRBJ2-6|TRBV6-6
TGTGCCAGCAAGAGTGCTTTTGGGGCCAACGTCCTGACTTTC
CASKSAFGANVLTF
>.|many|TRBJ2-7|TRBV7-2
TGTGCCAGCAGCTTACGAGTGGTCTACGAGCAGTACTTC
CASSLRVVYEQYF
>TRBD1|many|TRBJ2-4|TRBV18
TGTGCCAGCTCACCTGGGGACAGTGAAAAAAACATTCAGTACTTC
CASSPGDSEKNIQYF
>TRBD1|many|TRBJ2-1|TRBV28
TGTGCCAGCAGACCCGGGACAGGGTACAATGAGCAGTTCTTC
CASRPGTGYNEQFF
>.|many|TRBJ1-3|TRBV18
TGTGCCAGCTCACCCGAGGTGGGAAACACCATATATTTT
CASSPEVGNTIYF
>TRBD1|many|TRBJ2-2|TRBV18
TGTGCCAGCTCACTCAGGACAGGGGATGTGACCGGGGAGCTGTTTTTT
CASSLRTGDVTGELFF
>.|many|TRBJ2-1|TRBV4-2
TGTGCCAGCAGCCAAGATAGCGGCTCCTACAATGAGCAGTTCTTC
CASSQDSGSYNEQFF
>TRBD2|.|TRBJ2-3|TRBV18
TGTGCCAGCTCACCCGGGACTAGCGGGAGCACAGATACGCAGTATTTT
CASSPGTSGSTDTQYF
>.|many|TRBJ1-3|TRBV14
TGTGCCAGCAGCCAAGAATCTAACACCATATATTTT
CASSQESNTIYF
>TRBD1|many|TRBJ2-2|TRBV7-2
TGTGCCAGCAGCTTAGCGCGTCCAGGGGGATTAAACACCGGGGAGCTGTTTTTT
CASSLARPGGLNTGELFF
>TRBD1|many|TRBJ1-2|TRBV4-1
TGCGCCAGCAGCCGGGACGGACAGGGAGCCTATGGCTACACCTTC
CASSRDGQGAYGYTF
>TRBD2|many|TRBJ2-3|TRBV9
TGTGCCAGCATTTTTCCCGTAGCGGGTTACACAGATACGCAGTATTTT
CASIFPVAGYTDTQYF
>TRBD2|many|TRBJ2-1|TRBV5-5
TGTGCCAGCAGCTTGGTCCCGGGACTAACTACGGATGAGCAGTTCTTC
CASSLVPGLTTDEQFF
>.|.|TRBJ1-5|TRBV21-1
TGTGCCAGCAGGAGCTATAGCAATCAGCCCCAGCATTTT
CASRSYSNQPQHF
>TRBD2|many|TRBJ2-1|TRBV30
TGTGCCTGGGCCGGGACTAGCGCCTACAATGAGCAGTTCTTC
CAWAGTSAYNEQFF
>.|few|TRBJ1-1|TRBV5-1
TGCGCCAGCAGCTTGGCCGTAGGGGCCACTGAAGCTTTCTTT
CASSLAVGATEAFF
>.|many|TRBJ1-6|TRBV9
TGTGCCAGCAGCGTATTAGGGGTTAATTCACCCCTCCACTTT
CASSVLGVNSPLHF
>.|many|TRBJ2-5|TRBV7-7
TGTGCTAGCAGCCCCTTTTTCGGCGGCTACCAAGAGACCCAGTACTTC
CASSPFFGGYQETQYF
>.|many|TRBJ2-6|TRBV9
TGTGCCAGCAGCGTAGGGGGGAGACAGGAGTCTGTCTCTGGGGCCAACGTCCTGACTTTC
CASSVGGRQESVSGANVLTF
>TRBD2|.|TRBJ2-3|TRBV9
TGTGCCAGCACCCCCACGGGAGGTGTCTTGTTCGATACGCAGTATTTT
CASTPTGGVLFDTQYF
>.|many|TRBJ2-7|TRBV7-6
TGTGCCAGCAGCTTAGCTCCGAAGGGGGAGCAGTACTTC
CASSLAPKGEQYF
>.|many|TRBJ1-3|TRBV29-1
TGCAGCGTTGTAACAGGTGGAAACACCATATATTTT
CSVVTGGNTIYF
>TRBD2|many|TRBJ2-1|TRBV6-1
TGTGCCAGCAGTGGGGTAGCGGGAGGAGGACACAATGAGCAGTTCTTC
CASSGVAGGGHNEQFF
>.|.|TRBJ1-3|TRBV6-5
TGTGCCAGCAGCGGGGACGGGGGGGTAGGAAACACCATATATTTT
CASSGDGGVGNTIYF
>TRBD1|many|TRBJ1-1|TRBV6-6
TGTGCCAGCGGACAGGTTTCGAACACTGAAGCTTTCTTT
CASGQVSNTEAFF
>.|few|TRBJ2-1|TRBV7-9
TGTGCCAGCAGCGCCGACTGGGGCGTGGTCTCCTACAATGAGCAGTTCTTC
CASSADWGVVSYNEQFF
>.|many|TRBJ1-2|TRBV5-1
TGCGCCAGCAGCTTGGAGACAGCTAACTATGGCTACACCTTC
CASSLETANYGYTF
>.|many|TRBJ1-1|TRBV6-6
TGTGCCAGCAGTTATTATGGGGGGATGAACACTGAAGCTTTCTTT
CASSYYGGMNTEAFF
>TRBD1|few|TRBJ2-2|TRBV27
TGTGCCAGCAGCCGAAGACGGGCCGGGACAGGGGGACCCGGGGAGCTGTTTTTT
CASSRRRAGTGGPGELFF
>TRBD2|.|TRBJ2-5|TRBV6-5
TGTGCCAGCAAGGAACTAGCGGGCCCGCCGGGGACCCAGTACTTC
CASKELAGPPGTQYF
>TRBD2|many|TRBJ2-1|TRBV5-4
TGTGCCAGCAGCTTGGTGGTAGCGGGAAATGAGCAGTTCTTC
CASSLVVAGNEQFF
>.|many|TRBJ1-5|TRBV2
TGTGCCAGCAGCCTACAGGGATGGGGCAATCAGCCCCAGCATTTT
CASSLQGWGNQPQHF
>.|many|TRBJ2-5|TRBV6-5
TGTGCCAGCAGTTACTCGAGCACCTTGAGAGAGACCCAGTACTTC
CASSYSSTLRETQYF